The 13 T cell receptor beta chains presented below share a single source sample, sequenced in a study of T cell repertoires in cytomegalovirus infection. Their antigens are not known. TCRdb re-derived calls from the reads in MiXCR, one entry per CDR3 protein. The data contain a few hundred thousand distinct CDR3 sequences, just under 40% of them seen just once; the ten biggest clones take up 48%. Material: cultured PBMCs, obtained from culture after CMV antigen stimulation. The origin of the receptors is a human donor in good health (CMV status not recorded). Some clones in this sample may be carry-over from other donors' samples.

This clonotype was seen only a few times. The chain is built from TRBV20-1 and TRBJ2-1; 11 bases map to TRBD2. This CDR3 comprises 16 residues. J was trimmed by 3 bases and V by 1 base; bases with no gene match: 5. Germline V gene sequence: CDR1 DFQATT, CDR2 SNEGSKA (reference sequence). DNA for the CDR3: TGCAGTGCTAGAGTAGCGGGAGGGCAAAACTACAATGAGCAGTTCTTC. Protein product: CSARVAGGQNYNEQFF.

To note about this clonotype: The junction does not match germline at one end; this may be a read error. J is TRBJ2-7 and V is TRBV10-3; 10 positions agree with TRBD1. The CDR3 has 16 amino acids. Looked up from germline, CDR1 is ENHRY and CDR2 is SYGVKD. The CDR3 nucleotides read TGTGCCACCAGTGGGGACAGGGGATTGAGCTCCTACGAGCAGTACTTC. This encodes CATSGDRGLSSYEQYF.

V gene TRBV20-1 combines with J gene TRBJ2-5, with TRBD1 matching over 7 bases. CDR3 length: 15 residues. The germline CDR1 and CDR2 sequences are DFQATT and SNEGSKA (reference sequence). The ends lost 3 bases at V and 1 base at J; junction bases unmatched: 8. The CDR3 sequence is CSASPPGQLQETQYF. CDR3 DNA: TGCAGTGCTAGCCCCCCGGGACAGCTCCAAGAGACCCAGTACTTC.

V and J are TRBV6-6 and TRBJ2-5; a possible D gene is TRBD2 (6 bases). This CDR3 has 13 amino acids. V lost 10 bases, J lost 3 bases, and 15 bases lay in between. Germline values: CDR1 MNHNY, CDR2 SVGAGI (reference sequence). This chain's CDR3 is CANFVGGKETQYF. Here the CDR3 DNA reads TGTGCCAACTTCGTGGGGGGAAAAGAGACCCAGTACTTC.

The chain employs TRBV6-1 and TRBJ2-7, with TRBD2 as a possible D gene (5 bases). Germline V gene sequence: CDR1 MNHNS, CDR2 SASEGT. The V gene lost 1 base and the J gene lost 3 bases, with 10 bases spanning the gap. The CDR3 totals 14 residues. DNA for the CDR3: TGTGCCAGCAGTGAAGGGGGAGTTCTCTACGAGCAGTACTTC. Translated: CASSEGGVLYEQYF.

This clonotype was seen a single time. CDR3 sequence: CASRTSVTIDTQYF. CDR3 nucleotides: TGCGCCAGCCGTACTAGCGTTACTATTGATACGCAGTATTTT. The chain joins TRBV4-1 to TRBJ2-3; 7 nucleotides line up with TRBD2. The length of the CDR3 is 14 residues. Germline V gene sequence: CDR1 MGHRA, CDR2 YSYEKL. Trimming at V came to 8 bases and at J to 6 bases, leaving 11 bases not matched to a gene.

The rearrangement links TRBV7-4 to TRBJ1-1; D may be TRBD1 (5 bases). The CDR3 has 15 amino acids. Trimming cost V 5 bases and J 4 bases, with 17 bases left between them. Germline V CDR1 and CDR2: SGHVT, SQSDAQ. The chain's CDR3 is CASSPETGIGTEAFF. The CDR3 nucleotides are TGTGCCAGCAGCCCGGAAACAGGTATTGGCACTGAAGCTTTCTTT.

CDR3 nucleotide sequence: TGTGCCAGCAGCCCCCGAGACAAAAACTACGAGCAGTACTTC. Its translation: CASSPRDKNYEQYF. This rearrangement joins TRBV16 to TRBJ2-7, with D unclear. In germline, CDR1 is KGHSY, CDR2 FQNENV. The CDR3 totals 14 residues. The germline V and J ends were trimmed by 4 bases and 3 bases, with 13 bases remaining between them.

A few counts support this clonotype. The V call is TRBV7-2, the J call TRBJ1-5; D is perhaps TRBD1 (6 bases). The CDR3 is 13 residues long. CDR1 is SGHTA, CDR2 FQGNSA, per germline. Trimming stripped 4 bases from V and 11 bases from J, with 15 bases between. The DNA for the CDR3 is TGTGCCAGCAGCTCACCCGACAGGCCAGCCCAGCATTTT. Protein product: CASSSPDRPAQHF.

The chain is built from TRBV18 and TRBJ2-5, with no clear D. Trimming pared 5 bases from V and 7 bases from J, leaving 17 bases between. CDR1 KGHSH and CDR2 LQKENI come from the germline V gene. CDR3 length: 14 residues. This chain's CDR3 is CASSAPRSTGTQYF. CDR3 DNA sequence: TGTGCCAGCTCAGCGCCGAGGTCCACGGGGACCCAGTACTTC.

This clonotype occurred a few times. The gene calls are TRBV20-1 and TRBJ2-5; D possibly corresponds to TRBD2 (6 bases). V was clipped by 6 bases and J by 7 bases, with 12 bases between them. Germline values: CDR1 DFQATT, CDR2 SNEGSKA (reference sequence). The CDR3 has 11 residues. CDR3 protein: CSARDGWTQYF. Here the CDR3 DNA reads TGCAGTGCGCGGGATGGCTGGACCCAGTACTTC.

This chain uses TRBV6-5 with TRBJ2-3; D call uncertain. The germline V and J ends were trimmed by 8 bases and 2 bases, with 14 bases remaining between them. CDR1 is MNHEY and CDR2 is SVGAGI in the germline V gene. The CDR3 contains 14 residues. In DNA form, the CDR3 reads TGTGCCAGCTCCCGAAGGCCTTTCACAGATACGCAGTATTTT. Its protein product is CASSRRPFTDTQYF.

This chain links TRBV20-1 with TRBJ2-1; D uncertain. CDR1 and CDR2 (germline): DFQATT, SNEGSKA (reference sequence). The CDR3 has 15 amino acids. Between the trimmed V and J ends, which lost 0 bases and 4 bases, there was a span of 13 bases. The CDR3 nucleotides are TGCAGTGCTAGAGATGACTTTGGGCCTTACAATGAGCAGTTCTTC. Translating gives CSARDDFGPYNEQFF.